Shown below are 2 T cell receptor beta chains from a single sample sequenced in a study of metastatic and nonmetastatic thyroid tumors. TCRdb re-called the PCR reads through MiXCR. The table shows about 40,000 clones, with about 20% occurring only once. All patients were untreated before thyroid surgery. Sequencing input: tumor tissue. These receptors were obtained from a female donor with papillary thyroid cancer or a benign thyroid nodule (not recorded which). Some clones in this sample may be carry-over from other donors' samples.

In this sample, this clone turned up a few times. V is TRBV28 and J is TRBJ2-3; D unclear. The V and J ends lost 4 bases and 4 bases respectively, with 18 bases between them. Germline CDR1 reads MDHEN; CDR2 reads SYDVKM. This CDR3 has 16 amino acids. The CDR3 DNA sequence: TGTGCCAGCAGTTCCCCCCTGTGGATGGGATCAGATACGCAGTATTTT. Residues: CASSSPLWMGSDTQYF.

This clone was counted at least ten times. V and J are TRBV6-1 and TRBJ1-2; no definite D call. Trimming pared 2 bases from V and 1 base from J, leaving 8 bases between. Germline V lookup: CDR1 MNHNS, CDR2 SASEGT. There are 14 residues in the CDR3. This chain's CDR3 is CASSESVINYGYTF. In DNA, the CDR3 is TGTGCCAGCAGTGAATCCGTTATTAACTATGGCTACACCTTC.